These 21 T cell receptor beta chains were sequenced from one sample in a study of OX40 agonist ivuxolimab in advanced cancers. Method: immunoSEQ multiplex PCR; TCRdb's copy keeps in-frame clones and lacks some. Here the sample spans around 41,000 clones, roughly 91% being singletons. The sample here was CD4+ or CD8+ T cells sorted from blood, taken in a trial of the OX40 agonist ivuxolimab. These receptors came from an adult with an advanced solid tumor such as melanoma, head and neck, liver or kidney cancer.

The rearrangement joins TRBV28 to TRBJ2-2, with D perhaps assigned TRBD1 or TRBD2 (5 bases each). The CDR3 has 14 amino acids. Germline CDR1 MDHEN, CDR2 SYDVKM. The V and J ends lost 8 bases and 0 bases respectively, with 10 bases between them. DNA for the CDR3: TGTGCCAGCCACGGGACGGCGAACACCGGGGAGCTGTTTTTT. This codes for CASHGTANTGELFF.

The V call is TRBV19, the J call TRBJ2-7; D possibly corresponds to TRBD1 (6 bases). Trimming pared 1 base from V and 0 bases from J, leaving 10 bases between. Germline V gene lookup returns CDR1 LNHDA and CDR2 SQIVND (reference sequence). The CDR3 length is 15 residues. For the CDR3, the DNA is TGTGCCAGTAGTATAGCGGACAGTAGCTCCTACGAGCAGTACTTC. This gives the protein CASSIADSSSYEQYF. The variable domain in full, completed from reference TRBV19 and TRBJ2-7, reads DGGITQSPKYLFRKEGQNVTLSCEQNLNHDAMYWYRQDPGQGLRLIYYSQIVNDFQKGDIAEGYSVSREKKESFPLTVTSAQKNPTAFYLCASSIADSSSYEQYFGPGTRLTVT.

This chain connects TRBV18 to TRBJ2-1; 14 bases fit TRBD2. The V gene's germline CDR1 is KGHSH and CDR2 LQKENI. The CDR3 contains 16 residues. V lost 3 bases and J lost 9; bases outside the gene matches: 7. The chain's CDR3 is CASSPSTSGRAVEQFF. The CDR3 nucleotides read TGTGCCAGCTCACCCTCGACTAGCGGGAGGGCCGTTGAGCAGTTCTTC.

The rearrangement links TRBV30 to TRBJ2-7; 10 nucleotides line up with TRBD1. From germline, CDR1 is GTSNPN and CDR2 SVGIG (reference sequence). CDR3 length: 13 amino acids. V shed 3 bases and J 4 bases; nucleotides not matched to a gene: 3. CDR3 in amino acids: CAWSSGQGYEQYF. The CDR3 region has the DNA TGTGCCTGGAGCTCGGGACAGGGGTACGAGCAGTACTTC.

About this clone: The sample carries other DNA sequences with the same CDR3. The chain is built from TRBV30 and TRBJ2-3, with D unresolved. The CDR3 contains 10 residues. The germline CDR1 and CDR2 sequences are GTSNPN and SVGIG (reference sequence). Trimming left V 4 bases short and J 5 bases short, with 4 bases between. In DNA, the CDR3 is TGTGCCTGGATCGGAGATACGCAGTATTTT. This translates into CAWIGDTQYF. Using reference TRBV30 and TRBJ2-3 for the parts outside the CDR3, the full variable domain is SQTIHQWPATLVQPVGSPLSLECTVEGTSNPNLYWYRQAAGRGLQLLFYSVGIGQISSEVPQNLSASRPQDRQFILSSKKLLLSDSGFYLCAWIGDTQYFGPGTRLTVL.

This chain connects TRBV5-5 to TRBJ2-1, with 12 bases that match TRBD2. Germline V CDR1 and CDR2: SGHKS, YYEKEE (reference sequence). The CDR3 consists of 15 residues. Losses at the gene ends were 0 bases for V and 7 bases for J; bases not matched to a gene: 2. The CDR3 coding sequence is TGTGCCAGCAGCTTGGGACTAGCGGGAGAGAATGAGCAGTTCTTC. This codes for CASSLGLAGENEQFF.

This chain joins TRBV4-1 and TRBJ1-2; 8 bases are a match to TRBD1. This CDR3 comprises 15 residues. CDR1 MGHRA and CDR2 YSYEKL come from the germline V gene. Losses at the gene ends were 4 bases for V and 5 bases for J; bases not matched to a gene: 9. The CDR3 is CASSPAGGAGYGYTF. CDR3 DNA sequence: TGCGCCAGCAGCCCGGCAGGGGGCGCGGGGTATGGCTACACCTTC.

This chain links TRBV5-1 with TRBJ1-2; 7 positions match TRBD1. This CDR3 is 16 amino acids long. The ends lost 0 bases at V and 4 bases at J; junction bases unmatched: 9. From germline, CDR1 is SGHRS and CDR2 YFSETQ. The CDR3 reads CASSLGRGLYSYGYTF. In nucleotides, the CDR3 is TGCGCCAGCAGCTTGGGGAGGGGGCTTTACAGCTATGGCTACACCTTC.

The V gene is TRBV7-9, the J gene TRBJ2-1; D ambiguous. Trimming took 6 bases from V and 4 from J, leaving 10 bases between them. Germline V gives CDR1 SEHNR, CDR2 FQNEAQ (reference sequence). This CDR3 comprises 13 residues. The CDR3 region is CASRWLGYNEQFF. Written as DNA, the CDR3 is TGTGCCAGCAGATGGCTGGGTTACAATGAGCAGTTCTTC.

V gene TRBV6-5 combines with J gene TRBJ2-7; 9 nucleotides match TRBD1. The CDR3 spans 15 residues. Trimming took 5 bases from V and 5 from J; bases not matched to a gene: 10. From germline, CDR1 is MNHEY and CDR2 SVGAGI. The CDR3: CASSAPGQGMNEQYF. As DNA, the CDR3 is TGTGCCAGCAGTGCGCCGGGACAGGGAATGAACGAGCAGTACTTC.

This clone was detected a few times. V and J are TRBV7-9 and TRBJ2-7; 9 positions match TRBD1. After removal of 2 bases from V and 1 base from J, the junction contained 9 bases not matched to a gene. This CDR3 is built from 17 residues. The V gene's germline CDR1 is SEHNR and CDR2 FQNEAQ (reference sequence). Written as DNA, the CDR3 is TGTGCCAGCAGCTTATCCCCCGGGACAGGGAGATCCTACGAGCAGTACTTC. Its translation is CASSLSPGTGRSYEQYF.

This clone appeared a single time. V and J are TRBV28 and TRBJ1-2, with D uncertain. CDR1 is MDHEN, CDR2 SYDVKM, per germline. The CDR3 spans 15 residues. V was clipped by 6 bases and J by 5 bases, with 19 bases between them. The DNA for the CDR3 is TGTGCCAGCAGCCCCGTCGTCGGACCCAATTATGGCTACACCTTC. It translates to CASSPVVGPNYGYTF.

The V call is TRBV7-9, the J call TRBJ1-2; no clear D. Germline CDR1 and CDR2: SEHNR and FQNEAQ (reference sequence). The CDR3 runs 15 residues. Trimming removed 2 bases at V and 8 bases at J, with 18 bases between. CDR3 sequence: CASSLSTFRSEGYTF. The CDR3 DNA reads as TGTGCCAGCAGCTTATCGACATTCCGGTCCGAGGGCTACACCTTC.

The chain's CDR3 is CASSTNGQGAKGYTF. DNA for the CDR3: TGTGCCAGCAGTACCAACGGACAGGGGGCTAAAGGCTACACCTTC. V is TRBV27 and J is TRBJ1-2; 11 bases line up with TRBD1. The junction had 10 bases not matched to a gene; V was cut back by 5 bases and J by 8 bases. The germline CDR1 and CDR2 sequences are MNHEY and SMNVEV (reference sequence). The CDR3 consists of 15 residues.

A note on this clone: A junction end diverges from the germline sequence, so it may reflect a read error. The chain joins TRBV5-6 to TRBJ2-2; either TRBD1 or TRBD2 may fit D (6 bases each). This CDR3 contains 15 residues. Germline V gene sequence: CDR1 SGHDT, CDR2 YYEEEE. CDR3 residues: CARSGGGQDTGELFF. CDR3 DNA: TGTGCCCGCAGCGGAGGGGGGCAAGACACCGGGGAGCTGTTTTTT.

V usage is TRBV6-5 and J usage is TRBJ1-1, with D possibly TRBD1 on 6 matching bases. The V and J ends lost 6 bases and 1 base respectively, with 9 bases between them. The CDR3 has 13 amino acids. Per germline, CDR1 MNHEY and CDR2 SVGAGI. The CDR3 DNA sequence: TGTGCCAGCAGCAAGGACAGGAACACTGAAGCTTTCTTT. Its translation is CASSKDRNTEAFF.

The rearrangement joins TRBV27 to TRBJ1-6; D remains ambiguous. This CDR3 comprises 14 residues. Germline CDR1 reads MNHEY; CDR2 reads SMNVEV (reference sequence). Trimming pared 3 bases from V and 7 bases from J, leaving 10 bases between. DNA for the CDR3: TGTGCCAGCAGTTTCGGACTACCGAATTCACCCCTCCACTTT. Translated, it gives CASSFGLPNSPLHF.

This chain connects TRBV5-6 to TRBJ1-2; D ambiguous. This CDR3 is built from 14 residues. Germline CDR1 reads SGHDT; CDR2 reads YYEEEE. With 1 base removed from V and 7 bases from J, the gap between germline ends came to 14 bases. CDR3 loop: CASSLRRPISGYTF. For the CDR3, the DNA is TGTGCCAGCAGCTTGCGCAGGCCCATCAGTGGCTACACCTTC. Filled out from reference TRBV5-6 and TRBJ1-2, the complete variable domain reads DAGVTQSPTHLIKTRGQQVTLRCSPKSGHDTVSWYQQALGQGPQFIFQYYEEEERQRGNFPDRFSGHQFPNYSSELNVNALLLGDSALYLCASSLRRPISGYTFGSGTRLTVV.

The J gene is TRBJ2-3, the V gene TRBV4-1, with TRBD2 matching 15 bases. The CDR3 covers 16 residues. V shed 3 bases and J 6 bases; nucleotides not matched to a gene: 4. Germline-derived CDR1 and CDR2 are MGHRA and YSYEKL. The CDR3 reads CASSQGLAGGVDTQYF. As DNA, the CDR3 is TGCGCCAGCAGCCAGGGACTAGCGGGAGGAGTGGATACGCAGTATTTT.

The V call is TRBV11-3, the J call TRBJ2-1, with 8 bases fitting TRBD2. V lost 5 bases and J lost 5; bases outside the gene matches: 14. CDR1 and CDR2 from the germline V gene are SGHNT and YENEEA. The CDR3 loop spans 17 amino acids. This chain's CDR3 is CASSHLVETSVDNEQFF. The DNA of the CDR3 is TGTGCCAGCAGCCACCTAGTTGAGACTAGCGTCGACAATGAGCAGTTCTTC.

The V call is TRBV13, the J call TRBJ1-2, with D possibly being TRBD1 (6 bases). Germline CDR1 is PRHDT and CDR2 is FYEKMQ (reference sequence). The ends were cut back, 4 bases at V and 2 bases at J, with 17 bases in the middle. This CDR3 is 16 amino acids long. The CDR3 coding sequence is TGTGCCAGCAGCTCCGCCCCTGAGGGGGAGAACTATGGCTACACCTTC. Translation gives CASSSAPEGENYGYTF.